This TCR beta chain was sequenced for a study of blood T cell repertoires in COVID-19. Libraries were prepared by immunoSEQ multiplex PCR; TCRdb keeps only in-frame clonotypes and omits some of them. The top ten hold around 1.2% of the sample, which has fewer than 200,000 clones, about 90% seen once. This sequence originates from a human donor with acute COVID-19. The donor label of this sample is uncertain. The sample consisted of PBMCs or T cells enriched from blood (not recorded which).

Here the CDR3 reads CASSPGIKNEQFF. The CDR3 bases are TGTGCCAGCAGCCCCGGTATCAAAAATGAGCAGTTCTTC. The chain combines TRBV9 with TRBJ2-1; no clear D. V was pared by 4 bases and J by 7 bases, with 12 bases between. Germline lookup yields CDR1 SGDLS and CDR2 YYNGEE. This CDR3 is 13 amino acids long.